At least ten counts were recorded for the clone carrying this T cell receptor beta chain. This entry belongs to a study of breast tumors, draining lymph nodes, adjacent tissues. Axillary draining lymph nodes of breast cancer patients supplied the node samples. TCRdb re-derived calls from the multiplex PCR reads in MiXCR, one entry per CDR3 protein. Of about 110,000 distinct CDR3 sequences detected, roughly 33% appear once; the ten largest clones hold about 6%. Germline V gives CDR1 SNHLY, CDR2 FYNNEI. This CDR3 has 15 amino acids. V trimming: 5 bases; J trimming: 5 bases; junction bases outside the gene matches: 11.

The origin of this receptor is a female donor with breast cancer. Some clones in this sample may be carry-over from other donors' samples. Source material: axillary lymph node tissue. V usage is TRBV2 and J usage is TRBJ2-5; 7 positions agree with TRBD1. As DNA, the CDR3 is TGTGCCAGCAGTTCCGACAGGGCGCGCGTTGAGACCCAGTACTTC. Translation: CASSSDRARVETQYF. Full variable domain (rest looked up from reference TRBV2 and TRBJ2-5): EPEVTQTPSHQVTQMGQEVILRCVPISNHLYFYWYRQILGQKVEFLVSFYNNEISEKSEIFDDQFSVERPDGSNFTLKIRSTKLEDSAMYFCASSSDRARVETQYFGPGTRLLVL.